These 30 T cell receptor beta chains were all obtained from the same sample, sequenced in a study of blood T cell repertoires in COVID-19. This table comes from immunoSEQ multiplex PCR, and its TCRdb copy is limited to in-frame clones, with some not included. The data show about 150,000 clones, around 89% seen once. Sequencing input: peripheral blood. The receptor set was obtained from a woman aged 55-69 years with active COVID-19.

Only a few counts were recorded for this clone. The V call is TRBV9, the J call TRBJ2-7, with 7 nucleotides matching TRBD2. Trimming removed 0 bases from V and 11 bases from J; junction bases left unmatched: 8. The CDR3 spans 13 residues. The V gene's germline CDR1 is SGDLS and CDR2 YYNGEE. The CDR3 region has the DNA TGTGCCAGCAGCGTAGGACCCCTCAGCGGGAAGTACTTC. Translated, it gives CASSVGPLSGKYF.

CDR3 sequence reads: CASSVSAGAAGELFF. In DNA form, the CDR3 reads TGTGCCAGCAGCGTCTCCGCGGGAGCGGCCGGGGAGCTGTTTTTT. The rearrangement joins TRBV9 to TRBJ2-2; 7 bases are a match to TRBD2. V was pared by 2 bases and J by 6 bases, with 7 bases of the junction left unmatched. The CDR3 has 15 residues. Germline CDR1 is SGDLS and CDR2 is YYNGEE.

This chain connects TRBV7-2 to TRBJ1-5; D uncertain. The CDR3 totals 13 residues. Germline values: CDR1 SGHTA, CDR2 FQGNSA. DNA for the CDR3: TGTTCACCGGGCGGGAGTAGCAATCAGCCCCAGCATTTT. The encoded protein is CSPGGSSNQPQHF.

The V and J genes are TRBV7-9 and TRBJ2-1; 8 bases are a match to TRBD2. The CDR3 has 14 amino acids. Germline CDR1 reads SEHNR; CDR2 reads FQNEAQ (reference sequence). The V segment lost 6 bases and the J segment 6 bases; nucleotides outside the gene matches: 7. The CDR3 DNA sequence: TGTGCCAGCAGTCGGAGCGGGAGCCTCAATGAGCAGTTCTTC. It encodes CASSRSGSLNEQFF.

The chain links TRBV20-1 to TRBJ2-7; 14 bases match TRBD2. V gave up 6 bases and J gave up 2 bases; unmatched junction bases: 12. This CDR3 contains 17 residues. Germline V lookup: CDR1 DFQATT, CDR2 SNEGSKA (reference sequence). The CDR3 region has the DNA TGCAGTGCCAGTTCGGGGTGGACTAGCGGGAGGCCCTACGAGCAGTACTTC. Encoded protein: CSASSGWTSGRPYEQYF.

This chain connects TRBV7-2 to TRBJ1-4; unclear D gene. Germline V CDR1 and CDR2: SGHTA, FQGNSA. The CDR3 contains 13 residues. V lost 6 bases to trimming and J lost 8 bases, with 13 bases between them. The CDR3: CASSDGLGEKLFF. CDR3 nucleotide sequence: TGTGCCAGCAGTGACGGACTTGGGGAAAAACTGTTTTTT.

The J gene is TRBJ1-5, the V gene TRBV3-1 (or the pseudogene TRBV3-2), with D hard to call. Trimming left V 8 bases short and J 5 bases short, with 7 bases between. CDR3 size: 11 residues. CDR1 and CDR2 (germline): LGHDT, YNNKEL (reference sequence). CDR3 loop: CASGIHQPQHF. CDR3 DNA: TGTGCCAGCGGCATTCATCAGCCCCAGCATTTT.

CDR3 in DNA: TGTGCCAGCAGCCAAGACTGGGGGGGGGAGACAGATACGCAGTATTTT. Protein product: CASSQDWGGETDTQYF. The chain couples TRBV3-1 (or the pseudogene TRBV3-2) to TRBJ2-3, with 7 bases aligning to TRBD2. Losses at the gene ends were 0 bases for V and 3 bases for J; bases not matched to a gene: 6. CDR1 is LGHDT, CDR2 YNNKEL, per germline (reference sequence). The length of the CDR3 is 16 residues.

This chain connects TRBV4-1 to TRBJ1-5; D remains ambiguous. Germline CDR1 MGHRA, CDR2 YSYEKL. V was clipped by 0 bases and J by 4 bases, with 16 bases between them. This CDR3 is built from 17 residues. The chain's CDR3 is CASSQDPTAGQNQPQHF. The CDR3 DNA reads TGCGCCAGCAGCCAAGATCCTACGGCAGGTCAAAATCAGCCCCAGCATTTT.

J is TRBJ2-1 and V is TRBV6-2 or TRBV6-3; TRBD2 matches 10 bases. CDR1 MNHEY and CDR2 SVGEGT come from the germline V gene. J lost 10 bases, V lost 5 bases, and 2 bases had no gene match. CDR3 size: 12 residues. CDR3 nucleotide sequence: TGTGCCAGCAGTCAGGGACTAGCGGAGCAGTTCTTC. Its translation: CASSQGLAEQFF.

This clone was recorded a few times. The CDR3 loop reads CASKGQPHTEAFF. The CDR3 DNA reads as TGTGCCAGCAAGGGACAGCCTCACACTGAAGCTTTCTTT. V usage is TRBV2 and J usage is TRBJ1-1; 7 nucleotides align to TRBD1. Germline lookup yields CDR1 SNHLY and CDR2 FYNNEI. V shed 7 bases and J 3 bases; nucleotides not matched to a gene: 5. The CDR3 has 13 amino acids.

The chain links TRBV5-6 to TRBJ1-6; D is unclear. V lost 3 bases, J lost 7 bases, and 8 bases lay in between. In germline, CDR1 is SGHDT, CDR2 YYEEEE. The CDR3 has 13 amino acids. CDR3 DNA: TGTGCCAGCAGCTGGGCCCCGAATTCACCCCTCCACTTT. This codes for CASSWAPNSPLHF. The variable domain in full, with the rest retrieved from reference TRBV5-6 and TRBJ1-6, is DAGVTQSPTHLIKTRGQQVTLRCSPKSGHDTVSWYQQALGQGPQFIFQYYEEEERQRGNFPDRFSGHQFPNYSSELNVNALLLGDSALYLCASSWAPNSPLHFGNGTRLTVT.

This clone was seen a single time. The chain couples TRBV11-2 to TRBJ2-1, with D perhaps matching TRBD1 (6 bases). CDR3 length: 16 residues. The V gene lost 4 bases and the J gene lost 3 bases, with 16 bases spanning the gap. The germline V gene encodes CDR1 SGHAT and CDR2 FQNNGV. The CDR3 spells CASSSQAGEFYNEQFF. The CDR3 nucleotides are TGTGCCAGCAGCTCCCAGGCAGGGGAATTCTACAATGAGCAGTTCTTC.

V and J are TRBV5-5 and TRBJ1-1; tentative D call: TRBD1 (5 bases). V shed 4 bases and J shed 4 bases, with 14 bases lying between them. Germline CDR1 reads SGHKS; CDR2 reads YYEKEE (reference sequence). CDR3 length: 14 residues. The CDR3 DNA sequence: TGTGCCAGCAGCCCGTCAGGGAGGGGCACTGAAGCTTTCTTT. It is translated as CASSPSGRGTEAFF.

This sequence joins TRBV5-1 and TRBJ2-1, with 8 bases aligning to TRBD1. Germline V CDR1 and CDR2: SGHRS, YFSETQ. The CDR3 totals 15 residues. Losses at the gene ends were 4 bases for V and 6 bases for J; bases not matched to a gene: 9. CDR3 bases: TGCGCCAGCAGCGCCGGACAGGGCGTGTTCAATGAGCAGTTCTTC. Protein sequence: CASSAGQGVFNEQFF.

CDR3 sequence: CASALMEGLANYGYTF. The CDR3 DNA follows: TGTGCCAGCGCATTGATGGAGGGCTTAGCTAACTATGGCTACACCTTC. V usage is TRBV2 and J usage is TRBJ1-2; unclear D gene. This CDR3 is built from 16 residues. Germline CDR1 reads SNHLY; CDR2 reads FYNNEI. The V end lost 8 bases, the J end lost 0 bases, and 19 bases lay between the germline ends. Supplemented by reference TRBV2 and TRBJ1-2, the full variable domain reads EPEVTQTPSHQVTQMGQEVILRCVPISNHLYFYWYRQILGQKVEFLVSFYNNEISEKSEIFDDQFSVERPDGSNFTLKIRSTKLEDSAMYFCASALMEGLANYGYTFGSGTRLTVV.

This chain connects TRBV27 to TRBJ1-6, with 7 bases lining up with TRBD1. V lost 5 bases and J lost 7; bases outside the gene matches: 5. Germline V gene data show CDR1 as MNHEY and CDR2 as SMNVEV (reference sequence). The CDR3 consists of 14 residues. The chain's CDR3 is CASSRQGQNSPLHF. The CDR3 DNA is TGTGCCAGCAGTCGACAGGGACAGAATTCACCCCTCCACTTT.

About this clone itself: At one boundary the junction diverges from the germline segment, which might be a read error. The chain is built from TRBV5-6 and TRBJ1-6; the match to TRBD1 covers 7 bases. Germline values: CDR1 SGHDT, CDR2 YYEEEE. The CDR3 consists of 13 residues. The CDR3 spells CASSSTHGTDGAF. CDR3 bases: TGTGCCAGCAGCTCTACTCACGGGACAGATGGGGCTTTT. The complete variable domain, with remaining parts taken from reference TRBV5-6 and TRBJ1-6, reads DAGVTQSPTHLIKTRGQQVTLRCSPKSGHDTVSWYQQALGQGPQFIFQYYEEEERQRGNFPDRFSGHQFPNYSSELNVNALLLGDSALYLCASSSTHGTDGAFGNGTRLTVT.

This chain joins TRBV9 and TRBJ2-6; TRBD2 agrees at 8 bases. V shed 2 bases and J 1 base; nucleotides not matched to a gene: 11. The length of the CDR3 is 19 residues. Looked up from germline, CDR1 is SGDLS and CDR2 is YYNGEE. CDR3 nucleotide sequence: TGTGCCAGCAGCGTGCGGATCGGGGGGGCTACGTCTGGGGCCAACGTCCTGACTTTC. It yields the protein CASSVRIGGATSGANVLTF.

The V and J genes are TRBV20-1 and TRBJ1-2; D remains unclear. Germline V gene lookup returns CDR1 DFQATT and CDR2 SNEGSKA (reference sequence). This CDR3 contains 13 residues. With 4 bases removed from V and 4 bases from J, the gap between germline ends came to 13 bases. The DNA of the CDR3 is TGCAGTGCTAATGACCGAGGAGGCTATGGCTACACCTTC. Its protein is CSANDRGGYGYTF.

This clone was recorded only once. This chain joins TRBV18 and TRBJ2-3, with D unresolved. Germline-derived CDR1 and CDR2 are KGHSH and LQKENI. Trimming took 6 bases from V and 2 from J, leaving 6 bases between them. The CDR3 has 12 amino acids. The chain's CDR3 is CASSRNTDTQYF. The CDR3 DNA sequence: TGTGCCAGCTCGAGGAACACAGATACGCAGTATTTT. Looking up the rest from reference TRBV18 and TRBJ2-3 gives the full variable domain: NAGVMQNPRHLVRRRGQEARLRCSPMKGHSHVYWYRQLPEEGLKFMVYLQKENIIDESGMPKERFSAEFPKEGPSILRIQQVVRGDSAAYFCASSRNTDTQYFGPGTRLTVL.

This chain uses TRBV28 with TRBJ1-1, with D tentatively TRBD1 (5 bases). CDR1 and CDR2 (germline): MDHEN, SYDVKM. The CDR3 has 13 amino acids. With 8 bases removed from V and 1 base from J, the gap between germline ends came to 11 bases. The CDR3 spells CASGSTGNTEAFF. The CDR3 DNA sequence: TGTGCCAGCGGATCAACAGGGAACACTGAAGCTTTCTTT.

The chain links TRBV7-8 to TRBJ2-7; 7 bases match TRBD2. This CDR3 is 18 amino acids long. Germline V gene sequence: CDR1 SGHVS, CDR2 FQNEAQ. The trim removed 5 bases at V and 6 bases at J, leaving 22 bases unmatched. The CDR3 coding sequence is TGTGCCAGCAGCCGAGTGGGGATCGGCGGGAGAACCCCCCCCGAGCAGTACTTC. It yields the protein CASSRVGIGGRTPPEQYF. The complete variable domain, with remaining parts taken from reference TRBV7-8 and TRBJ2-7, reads GAGVSQSPRYKVAKRGQDVALRCDPISGHVSLFWYQQALGQGPEFLTYFQNEAQLDKSGLPSDRFFAERPEGSVSTLKIQRTQQEDSAVYLCASSRVGIGGRTPPEQYFGPGTRLTVT.

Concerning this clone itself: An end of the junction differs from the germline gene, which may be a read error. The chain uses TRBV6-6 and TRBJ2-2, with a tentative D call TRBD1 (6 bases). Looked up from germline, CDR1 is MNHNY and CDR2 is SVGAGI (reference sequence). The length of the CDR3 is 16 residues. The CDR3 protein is CASTPGRGSYTGELFF. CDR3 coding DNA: TGTGCCAGCACCCCGGGCAGGGGAAGTTACACCGGGGAACTGTTTTTT.

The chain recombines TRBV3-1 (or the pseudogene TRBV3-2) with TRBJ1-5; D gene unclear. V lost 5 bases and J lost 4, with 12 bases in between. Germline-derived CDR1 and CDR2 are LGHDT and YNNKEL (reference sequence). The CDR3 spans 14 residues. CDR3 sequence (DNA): TGTGCCAGCAGCTATGGTCCAGTTAATCAGCCCCAGCATTTT. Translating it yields CASSYGPVNQPQHF.

CDR3 coding DNA: TGTGCCAGCAGCCAGGGGGCCTACTACCAAGAGACCCAGTACTTC. Translating it yields CASSQGAYYQETQYF. The gene calls are TRBV3-1 (or the pseudogene TRBV3-2) and TRBJ2-5, with D possibly being TRBD1 (6 bases). Trimming took off 3 bases at V and 0 bases at J, with 11 bases between the two ends. Germline V gene lookup returns CDR1 LGHDT and CDR2 YNNKEL (reference sequence). This CDR3 spans 15 amino acids.

CDR3 coding DNA: TGTGCCAGCAGCCGGGACCAGGGAGGCAATGGCTACACCTTC. This translates into CASSRDQGGNGYTF. The genes are TRBV11-1 and TRBJ1-2; tentative D call: TRBD1 (5 bases). V gave up 5 bases and J gave up 6 bases, with 16 bases separating them. The CDR3 runs to 14 residues. Germline-derived CDR1 and CDR2 are SGHAT and FQDESV (reference sequence). The whole variable domain, remainder taken from reference TRBV11-1 and TRBJ1-2, is EAEVAQSPRYKITEKSQAVAFWCDPISGHATLYWYRQILGQGPELLVQFQDESVVDDSQLPKDRFSAERLKGVDSTLKIQPAELGDSAMYLCASSRDQGGNGYTFGSGTRLTVV.

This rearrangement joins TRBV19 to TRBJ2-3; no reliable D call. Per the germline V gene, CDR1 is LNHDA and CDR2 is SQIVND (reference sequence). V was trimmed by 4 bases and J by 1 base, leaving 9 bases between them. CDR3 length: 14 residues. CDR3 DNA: TGTGCCAGTAGTAACTCTGCCCGCACAGATACGCAGTATTTT. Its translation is CASSNSARTDTQYF. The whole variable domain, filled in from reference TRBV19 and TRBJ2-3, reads DGGITQSPKYLFRKEGQNVTLSCEQNLNHDAMYWYRQDPGQGLRLIYYSQIVNDFQKGDIAEGYSVSREKKESFPLTVTSAQKNPTAFYLCASSNSARTDTQYFGPGTRLTVL.

The CDR3 sequence is CASSVGGGYTF. The CDR3 DNA follows: TGTGCCAGCAGTGTCGGAGGCGGCTACACCTTC. V is TRBV12-3 or TRBV12-4 and J is TRBJ1-2; D is unclear. V was pared by 5 bases and J by 8 bases, with 9 bases between. This CDR3 has 11 amino acids.

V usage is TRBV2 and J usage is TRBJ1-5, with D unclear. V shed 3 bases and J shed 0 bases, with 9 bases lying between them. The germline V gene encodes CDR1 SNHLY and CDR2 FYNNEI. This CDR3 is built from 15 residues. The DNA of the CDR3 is TGTGCCAGCAGTGAGCCAGGTCATAGCAATCAGCCCCAGCATTTT. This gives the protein CASSEPGHSNQPQHF.